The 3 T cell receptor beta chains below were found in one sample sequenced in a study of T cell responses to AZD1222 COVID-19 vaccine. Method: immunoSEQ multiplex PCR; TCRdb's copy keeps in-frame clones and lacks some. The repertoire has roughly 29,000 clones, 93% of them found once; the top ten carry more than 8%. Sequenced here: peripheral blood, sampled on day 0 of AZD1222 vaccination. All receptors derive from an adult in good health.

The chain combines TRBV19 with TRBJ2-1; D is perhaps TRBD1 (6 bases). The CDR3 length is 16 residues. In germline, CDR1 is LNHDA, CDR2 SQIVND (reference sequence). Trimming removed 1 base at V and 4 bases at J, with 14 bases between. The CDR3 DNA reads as TGTGCCAGTAGTATAGGGGCCAGGGGACCTTACAATGAGCAGTTCTTC. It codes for CASSIGARGPYNEQFF.

The CDR3 DNA is TGTGCCAGCAGTTGGGACGGAGTCTGGCCCCAGCATTTT. Its translation: CASSWDGVWPQHF. J is TRBJ1-5 and V is TRBV6-2 or TRBV6-3; TRBD1 is a possible D gene (5 bases). Trimming pared 4 bases from V and 9 bases from J, leaving 13 bases between. The CDR3 has 13 amino acids. Germline V gene lookup returns CDR1 MNHEY and CDR2 SVGEGT.

This CDR3 reads CASSKAGTKNNYGYTF. Here the CDR3 DNA reads TGTGCCAGCAGCAAAGCCGGGACAAAGAATAACTATGGCTACACCTTC. V is TRBV21-1 and J is TRBJ1-2; the table's D call TRBD1 went unverified against the DNA. TRBV21-1 is an annotated pseudogene. This CDR3 contains 16 residues.